What follows are 31 T cell receptor beta chains derived from one specimen sequenced in a study of tumor-infiltrating lymphocytes in primary liver carcinoma. Between roughly 20 and 32 mg of unsorted bulk tissue served as the source from which RNA and DNA were co-extracted. From roughly 0.5 ug total RNA, TCR beta cDNA was generated with a primer in the constant region. What produced the TCR beta libraries was three nested multiplex PCR rounds using slightly modified ARM-PCR. The first two PCR rounds used TRBV1-TRBV30 primers with a Cbeta primer, around 10 cycles each. TCRdb reanalysed the multiplex PCR reads using MiXCR and keeps one entry per CDR3 protein. The sample includes 90,000 to 100,000 distinct CDR3 sequences, approximately 68% of them seen just once. The specimen sequenced was liver tumor tissue from sampling region 5. Subset specified: tumor region T5, tumor centre. These receptors came from an older woman with primary liver carcinoma and hepatitis B virus infection.

The chain joins TRBV6-5 to TRBJ1-1; D remains ambiguous. Germline CDR1 is MNHEY and CDR2 is SVGAGI. The CDR3 is 13 residues long. V lost 2 bases, J lost 9 bases, and 13 bases lay in between. The CDR3 coding sequence is TGTGCCAGCAGTTACAGGCGACTTACTAAAGCTTTCTTT. This sequence encodes CASSYRRLTKAFF.

Here the CDR3 DNA reads TGCAGTGGCACCTGGAGAGCGGGTAGGGGCAATGAGCAGTTCTTC. This codes for CSGTWRAGRGNEQFF. The chain joins TRBV20-1 to TRBJ2-1; a weak D match, TRBD2 (6 bases). CDR1 is DFQATT and CDR2 is SNEGSKA in the germline V gene (reference sequence). The CDR3 contains 15 residues. Trimming removed 7 bases from V and 6 bases from J, with 22 bases in between.

On this clonotype itself: The junction and the germline gene differ at one end; a read error may be behind it. The chain employs TRBV5-4 and TRBJ2-1; either TRBD1 or TRBD2 may fit D (5 bases each). This CDR3 contains 15 residues. Germline-derived CDR1 and CDR2 are SGHNT and YYREEE (reference sequence). The CDR3, as DNA: TGTGGCAGCAGCCTGGGACCGGCCCCCTACAATGGGCAGCTCTTC. Protein sequence: CGSSLGPAPYNGQLF.

To note about this clonotype: Given a much more abundant clone one base away, this may be a read error. The rearrangement uses TRBV5-4 and TRBJ1-2; 7 bases align to TRBD1. The germline CDR1 and CDR2 sequences are SGHNT and YYREEE (reference sequence). The CDR3 is 14 amino acids. With V trimmed by 4 bases and J by 8 bases, 11 bases remained unmatched. The CDR3 loop reads CASSRDSEVRGYTF. CDR3 sequence (DNA): TGTGCCAGCAGCCGGGACAGTGAAGTACGGGGCTACACCTTC. The full variable domain, with the rest looked up from reference TRBV5-4 and TRBJ1-2, is ETGVTQSPTHLIKTRGQQVTLRCSSQSGHNTVSWYQQALGQGPQFIFQYYREEENGRGNFPPRFSGLQFPNYSSELNVNALELDDSALYLCASSRDSEVRGYTFGSGTRLTVV.

This clonotype was picked up many times. V usage is TRBV14 and J usage is TRBJ2-7; 14 bases are shared with TRBD2. Trimming removed 3 bases from V and 0 bases from J; junction bases left unmatched: 10. The CDR3 runs to 19 residues. The germline CDR1 and CDR2 sequences are SGHDN and FVKESK. In DNA, the CDR3 is TGTGCCAGCAGCCACCCGATAGGACTAGCGGGAGGATTCTCCTACGAGCAGTACTTC. Encoded protein: CASSHPIGLAGGFSYEQYF.

This clonotype has more than one count but fewer than ten. A much larger clonotype is one base distant, so this may be a read error. V and J are TRBV29-1 and TRBJ1-2; no reliable D call. There are 13 residues in the CDR3. The germline gives CDR1 SQVTM, CDR2 ANQGSEA. The DNA for the CDR3 is TGCAGCATTGGGATTCATAGTAACTATGGCTACATCTTC. Translated: CSIGIHSNYGYIF.

In its sample, this clonotype was seen many times. V is TRBV6-5 and J is TRBJ2-3; tentatively, D is TRBD1 (5 bases). Germline V lookup: CDR1 MNHEY, CDR2 SVGAGI. Trimming shortened V by 4 bases and J by 5 bases, and 13 bases separated the two germline ends. CDR3 size: 14 residues. Here the CDR3 DNA reads TGTGCCAGCAGTTTAGGGGTTACTCAAGATACGCAGTATTTT. This translates into CASSLGVTQDTQYF.

A remark on this clonotype: Mismatch with germline at one junction end may stem from a read error. The chain couples TRBV11-2 to TRBJ2-2; D may be TRBD2 (6 bases). The germline V gene encodes CDR1 SGHAT and CDR2 FQNNGV. This CDR3 contains 15 residues. The CDR3: CASSFAGLNTGELFF. DNA of the CDR3: TGTGCCAGTAGCTTCGCGGGATTGAACACCGGGGAGCTGTTTTTT. Variable domain in full (rest from reference TRBV11-2 and TRBJ2-2): EAGVAQSPRYKIIEKRQSVAFWCNPISGHATLYWYQQILGQGPKLLIQFQNNGVVDDSQLPKDRFSAERLKGVDSTLKIQPAKLEDSAVYLCASSFAGLNTGELFFGEGSRLTVL.

As to this clonotype: This may be a read error: a much more frequent sequence differs by one nucleotide. The rearrangement uses TRBV11-2 and TRBJ2-1, with 7 bases matching TRBD2. The V gene's germline CDR1 is SGHAT and CDR2 FQNNGV. V was pared by 6 bases and J by 8 bases, with 16 bases of the junction left unmatched. The CDR3 runs 16 residues. CDR3 DNA: TGTGCCAGCAGGAGACTAGTGGGAGGGCCGGGGGATGAGCAGTTCTTC. Its translation: CASRRLVGGPGDEQFF.

This rearrangement joins TRBV20-1 to TRBJ2-1; perhaps TRBD2 as D (6 bases). V was clipped by 2 bases and J by 0 bases, with 14 bases between them. This CDR3 contains 16 residues. Looked up from germline, CDR1 is DFQATT and CDR2 is SNEGSKA (reference sequence). CDR3 coding DNA: TGCAGTGCTAGATCGGGCGGGATGAGCTCCTACAATGAGCAGTTCTTC. It is translated as CSARSGGMSSYNEQFF.

As concerns this clonotype: Here the CDR3 omits its conserved ending phenylalanine or tryptophan, so a read error is the likely source. This chain links TRBV6-6 with TRBJ2-2; TRBD1 aligns across 8 bases. In germline, CDR1 is MNHNY, CDR2 SVGAGI (reference sequence). The CDR3 has 18 residues. CDR3 protein: CASNYSKDRVTNTGELFY. CDR3 bases: TGTGCCAGCAATTACTCGAAGGACAGGGTAACGAACACCGGGGAGCTGTTTTAT.

Turning to this clonotype: This CDR3 is missing its conserved last phenylalanine or tryptophan, likely due to a read error. The chain uses TRBV6-1 and TRBJ2-5; D possibly corresponds to TRBD2 (5 bases). The V gene lost 5 bases and the J gene lost 2 bases, with 9 bases spanning the gap. The CDR3 contains 13 residues. Germline CDR1 is MNHNS and CDR2 is SASEGT. Here the CDR3 DNA reads TGTGCCAGCAGTACTAGTGGTCAAGAGACCCAGTACTGC. Its protein product is CASSTSGQETQYC.

There are a few counts of this clonotype. The gene calls are TRBV19 and TRBJ1-5; 9 bases are a match to TRBD1. The V and J ends lost 6 bases and 6 bases, in that order; junction bases with no gene match: 6. The V gene's germline CDR1 is LNHDA and CDR2 SQIVND (reference sequence). The CDR3 contains 14 residues. CDR3 in amino acids: CASSNRGQSQPQHF. CDR3 DNA: TGTGCCAGTAGCAACAGGGGGCAAAGTCAGCCCCAGCATTTT.

Details on this clonotype: An end of the junction does not agree with germline; a read error may underlie this. This chain uses TRBV6-5 with TRBJ1-2; 8 bases fit TRBD1. CDR1 is MNHEY, CDR2 SVGAGI, per germline. This CDR3 is built from 15 residues. The CDR3 loop is CANSYVTGGGYGYTF. The CDR3 region has the DNA TGTGCCAACAGTTACGTTACAGGGGGGGGCTATGGCTACACCTTC.

Only one count was recorded for this clonotype. One end of the junction is discordant with germline, which a read error may explain. The gene calls are TRBV11-3 and TRBJ2-3; tentatively, D is TRBD2 (6 bases). CDR1 is SGHNT and CDR2 is YENEEA in the germline V gene. The length of the CDR3 is 14 residues. The CDR3 sequence is CASRLANGTDRQYF. The CDR3 DNA follows: TGTGCCAGCAGGCTAGCGAATGGCACAGATAGGCAGTATTTT.

With respect to this clonotype: An end of the junction differs from the germline gene, which may be a read error. The rearrangement uses TRBV11-2 and TRBJ2-1; D may be TRBD2 (5 bases). The germline V gene encodes CDR1 SGHAT and CDR2 FQNNGV. CDR3 size: 13 residues. The chain's CDR3 is CASSSGLYNEQIF. The CDR3 DNA sequence: TGCGCTAGCAGCTCCGGACTGTACAATGAGCAGATCTTC. Full variable domain (remainder filled in from reference TRBV11-2 and TRBJ2-1): EAGVAQSPRYKIIEKRQSVAFWCNPISGHATLYWYQQILGQGPKLLIQFQNNGVVDDSQLPKDRFSAERLKGVDSTLKIQPAKLEDSAVYLCASSSGLYNEQIFGPGTRLTVL.

This clonotype showed up just once. One end of the junction fails to match germline, which may point to a read error. This chain connects TRBV5-1 to TRBJ2-7; possibly TRBD2 for D (6 bases). Germline V lookup: CDR1 SGHRS, CDR2 YFSETQ. This CDR3 contains 17 residues. CDR3 residues: CANSLVFMGGVSYEQYF. As DNA, the CDR3 is TGCGCCAACAGCTTGGTCTTCATGGGCGGGGTCTCCTACGAGCAGTACTTC.

This clonotype was counted between two and nine times. As DNA, the CDR3 is TGTGCCAGCTCACCAGGACAGGAGACTAATGAAAAACTGTTTTTT. Amino acids: CASSPGQETNEKLFF. The chain has TRBV18 and TRBJ1-4; 7 bases line up with TRBD1. CDR3 length: 15 amino acids. Germline CDR1 is KGHSH and CDR2 is LQKENI. Losses at the gene ends were 2 bases for V and 2 bases for J; bases not matched to a gene: 2.

As to this clonotype: Because it lacks the conserved phenylalanine or tryptophan at the end, this CDR3 is likely a read error. The chain uses TRBV10-2 and TRBJ2-2; D call uncertain. Germline V lookup: CDR1 WSHSY, CDR2 SAAADI. CDR3 size: 12 residues. Trimming cost V 7 bases and J 6 bases, with 9 bases left between them. The chain's CDR3 is CASTVEAGELFL. In nucleotides, the CDR3 is TGCGCCAGCACGGTAGAGGCCGGGGAGCTGTTTCTT.

The chain links TRBV12-3 or TRBV12-4 to TRBJ2-1; D is uncertain. V lost 7 bases to trimming and J lost 6 bases, with 19 bases between them. The CDR3 runs 15 residues. DNA for the CDR3: TGTGCCAGCACCCCCAAAGGGTCCCTTGTCAATGAGCAGTTCTTC. It is translated as CASTPKGSLVNEQFF.

This clonotype was seen repeatedly, ten times or more. The V call is TRBV6-1, the J call TRBJ2-5; D is perhaps TRBD2 (6 bases). Germline V CDR1 and CDR2: MNHNS, SASEGT. CDR3 size: 13 residues. V was clipped by 6 bases and J by 1 base, with 9 bases between them. In DNA, the CDR3 is TGTGCCAGCAGCATGACTAGCCAAGAGACCCAGTACTTC. Translating it yields CASSMTSQETQYF.

This rearrangement joins TRBV6-6 to TRBJ1-5; the D gene is possibly TRBD1 (5 bases). V gave up 0 bases and J gave up 1 base, with 10 bases separating them. Germline CDR1 MNHNY, CDR2 SVGAGI (reference sequence). There are 16 residues in the CDR3. Here the CDR3 DNA reads TGTGCCAGCAGTTACTCAGCAGGGTGGAGCAATCAGCCCCAGCATTTT. Translating it yields CASSYSAGWSNQPQHF.

Concerning this clonotype itself: This may be a read error: a much more frequent sequence differs by one nucleotide. Likely a read error: the CDR3 ends without its conserved phenylalanine or tryptophan. The chain combines TRBV10-3 with TRBJ1-1; possibly TRBD1 for D (5 bases). The CDR3 sequence is 15 residues long. Trimming stripped 0 bases from V and 3 bases from J, with 11 bases between. Germline-derived CDR1 and CDR2 are ENHRY and SYGVKD. The DNA of the CDR3 is TGTGCCATCAGTGAGTCCCAGGGCATCGACACTGAAGCTTTCCTT. This codes for CAISESQGIDTEAFL.

V usage is TRBV6-1 and J usage is TRBJ1-5; 7 bases are a match to TRBD1. V shed 11 bases and J 3 bases; nucleotides not matched to a gene: 13. This CDR3 has 15 residues. Germline loops: CDR1 MNHNS, CDR2 SASEGT. The CDR3 DNA sequence: TGTGCCGGCACCCTAATGGGGACAGACAATCAGCCCCAGCATTTT. Encoded protein: CAGTLMGTDNQPQHF.

The V gene is TRBV29-1, the J gene TRBJ2-1, with 14 bases identical to TRBD2. The V gene's germline CDR1 is SQVTM and CDR2 ANQGSEA. V shed 7 bases and J 8 bases; nucleotides not matched to a gene: 10. The CDR3 is made up of 15 amino acids. CDR3 protein: CSASGTSGSGYEQFF. CDR3 sequence (DNA): TGCAGCGCTAGCGGGACTAGCGGGAGTGGGTATGAGCAGTTCTTC.

Of note for this clonotype: Its ends do not fully match the called genes, so a read error is possible. The CDR3 protein is CVSSDRTGLGYEQYF. The CDR3 nucleotides read TGTGTCAGCAGTGACAGGACAGGGTTAGGGTACGAGCAGTACTTC. The V gene is TRBV6-6, the J gene TRBJ2-7, with 8 bases fitting TRBD1. Per the germline V gene, CDR1 is MNHNY and CDR2 is SVGAGI (reference sequence). The CDR3 covers 15 residues.

A remark on this clonotype: This sequence may be a read error, since a much larger clone differs from it by one base. The chain joins TRBV5-1 to TRBJ2-1; 7 bases are a match to TRBD2. With V trimmed by 0 bases and J by 5 bases, 8 bases remained unmatched. The CDR3 is made up of 16 amino acids. From germline, CDR1 is SGHRS and CDR2 YFSETQ. Here the CDR3 reads CASSLGPAGHNNEQFF. The CDR3 bases are TGCGCCAGCAGCTTGGGGCCAGCGGGGCATAACAATGAGCAGTTCTTC.

This sequence joins TRBV1 and TRBJ1-6; the DNA was not used to check the table's D call, TRBD1. TRBV1 counts as a pseudogene. This CDR3 comprises 16 residues. CDR3: CTSSQGGVRRWTPLQF. The CDR3 DNA reads as TGCACCAGTAGCCAAGGCGGGGTCAGGCGCTGGACACCCCTCCAATTT.

Remarks on this clonotype: A junction end diverges from the germline sequence, so it may reflect a read error. The V gene is TRBV29-1, the J gene TRBJ1-1; no clear D. The V gene's germline CDR1 is SQVTM and CDR2 ANQGSEA. This CDR3 has 11 residues. CDR3 in DNA: TGTAGCGTAGCCACCGATGCTATCGCTGTCTTT. Its translation: CSVATDAIAVF.

With regard to this clonotype: Since a much larger clone is just one base distant, this may be a read error. The chain links TRBV28 to TRBJ2-3; 10 bases are a match to TRBD2. V was pared by 5 bases and J by 6 bases, with 5 bases of the junction left unmatched. There are 14 residues in the CDR3. CDR1 is MDHEN and CDR2 is SYDVKM in the germline V gene. The DNA for the CDR3 is TGTGCCAGCAGTACCCTAGCGGGAGCGGATACGCAGTATTTT. This translates into CASSTLAGADTQYF.

The gene calls are TRBV28 and TRBJ1-3, with a weak D call TRBD1 (6 bases). The CDR3 runs 14 residues. The germline V gene encodes CDR1 MDHEN and CDR2 SYDVKM. Trimming removed 6 bases from V and 6 bases from J, with 15 bases in between. CDR3: CASSLQGTINTIYF. For the CDR3, the DNA is TGTGCCAGCAGCCTACAGGGAACTATAAACACCATATATTTT.